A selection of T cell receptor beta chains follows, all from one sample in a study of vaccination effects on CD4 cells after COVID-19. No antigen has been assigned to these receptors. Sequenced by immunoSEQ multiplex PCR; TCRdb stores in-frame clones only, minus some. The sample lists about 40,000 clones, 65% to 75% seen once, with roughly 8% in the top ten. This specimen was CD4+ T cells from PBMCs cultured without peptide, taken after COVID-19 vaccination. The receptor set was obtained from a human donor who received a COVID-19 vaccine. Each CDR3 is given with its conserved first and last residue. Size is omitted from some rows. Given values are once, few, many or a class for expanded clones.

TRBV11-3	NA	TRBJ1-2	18	CASSLKGSKGTSNYGYTF
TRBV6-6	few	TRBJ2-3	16	CASSGPIGRGTDTQYF
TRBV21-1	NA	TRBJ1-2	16	CASSKGHSKGAGGYTF
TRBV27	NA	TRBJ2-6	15	CASRLGTAGANVLTF
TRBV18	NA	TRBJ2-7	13	CASSPILTYEQYF
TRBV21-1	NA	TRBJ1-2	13	CASSKVDRETYTF
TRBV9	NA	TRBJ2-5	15	CASSPYRGRLETQYF
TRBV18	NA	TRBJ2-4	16	CASSPPWGLAKNIQYF
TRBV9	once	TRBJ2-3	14	CASSFGQSTDTQYF
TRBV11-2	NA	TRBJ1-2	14	CASSLDRERYGYTF
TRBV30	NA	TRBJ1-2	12	CAWSRQNGGYTF
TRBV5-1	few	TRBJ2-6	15	CASSTNVAGANVLTF
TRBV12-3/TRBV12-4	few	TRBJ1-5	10	CASNLQPQHF
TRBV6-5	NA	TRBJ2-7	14	CASSYRRDSYEQYF
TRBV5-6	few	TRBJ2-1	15	CASSLPLAGYDEQFF
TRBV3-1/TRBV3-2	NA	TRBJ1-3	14	CASSREDSGNTIYF
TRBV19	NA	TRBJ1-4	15	CASSVQGSTNEKLFF
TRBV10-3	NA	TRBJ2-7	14	CAISESNQAYEQYF
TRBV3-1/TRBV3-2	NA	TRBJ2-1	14	CASSPDGQFNEQFF
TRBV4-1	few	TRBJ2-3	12	CASSQIADTQYF
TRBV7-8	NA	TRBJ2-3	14	CASTLGGGTDTQYF
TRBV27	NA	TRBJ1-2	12	CASSSLGYGYTF
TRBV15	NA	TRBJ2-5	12	CATSRDLETQYF
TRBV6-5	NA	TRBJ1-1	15	CASSRQGHMNTEAFF
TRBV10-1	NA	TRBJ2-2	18	CASLPLLKTRPNTGELFF
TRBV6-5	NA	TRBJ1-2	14	CASSQHIAAYGYTF
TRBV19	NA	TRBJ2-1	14	CASSRGAFYNEQFF
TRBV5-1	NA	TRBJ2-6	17	CASSLSIVSSGANVLTF
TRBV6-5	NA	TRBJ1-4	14	CASSQGVANEKLFF
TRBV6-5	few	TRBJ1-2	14	CAIRSGDGDYGYTF
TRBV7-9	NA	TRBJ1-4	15	CASSPRTTQREKLFF
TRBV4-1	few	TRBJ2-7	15	CASSQGYGTGGEQYF
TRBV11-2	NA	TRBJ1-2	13	CASSFEGPGGYTF
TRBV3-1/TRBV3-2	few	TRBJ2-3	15	CASSPLGRGGDTQYF
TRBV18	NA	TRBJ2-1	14	CASSPQGSYNEQFF
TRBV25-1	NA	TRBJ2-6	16	CASSEFWSSGANVLTF
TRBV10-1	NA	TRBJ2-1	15	CASSEGGTWYNEQFF
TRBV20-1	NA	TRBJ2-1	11	CSAIYNNEQFF
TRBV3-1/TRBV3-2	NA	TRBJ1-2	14	CASSHQGARDGYTF
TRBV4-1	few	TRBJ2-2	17	CASSQDRTRQLIRELFF
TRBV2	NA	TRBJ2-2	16	CASSPYSGRAVGELFF